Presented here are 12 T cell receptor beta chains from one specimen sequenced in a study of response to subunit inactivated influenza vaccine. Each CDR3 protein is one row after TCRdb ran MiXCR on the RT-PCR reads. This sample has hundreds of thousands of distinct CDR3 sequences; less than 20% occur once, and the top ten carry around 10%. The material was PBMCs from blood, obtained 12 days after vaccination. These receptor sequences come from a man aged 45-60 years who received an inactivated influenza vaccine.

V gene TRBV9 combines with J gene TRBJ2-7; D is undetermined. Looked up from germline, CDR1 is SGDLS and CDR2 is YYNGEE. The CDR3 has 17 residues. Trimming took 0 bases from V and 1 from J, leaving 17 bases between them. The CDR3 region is CASSVGAGSYLSYEQYF. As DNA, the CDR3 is TGTGCCAGCAGCGTAGGGGCCGGATCCTATTTATCCTACGAGCAGTACTTC. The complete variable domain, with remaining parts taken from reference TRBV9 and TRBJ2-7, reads DSGVTQTPKHLITATGQRVTLRCSPRSGDLSVYWYQQSLDQGLQFLIQYYNGEERAKGNILERFSAQQFPDLHSELNLSSLELGDSALYFCASSVGAGSYLSYEQYFGPGTRLTVT.

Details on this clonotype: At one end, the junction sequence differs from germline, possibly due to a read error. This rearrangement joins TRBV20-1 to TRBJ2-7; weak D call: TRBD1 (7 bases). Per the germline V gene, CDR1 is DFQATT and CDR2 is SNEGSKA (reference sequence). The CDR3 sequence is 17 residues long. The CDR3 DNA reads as TGCAGCGCTAAGAGGGGGCGGAGGGCGATTAGCTCCTACGAGCAGTACTTC. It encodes CSAKRGRRAISSYEQYF.

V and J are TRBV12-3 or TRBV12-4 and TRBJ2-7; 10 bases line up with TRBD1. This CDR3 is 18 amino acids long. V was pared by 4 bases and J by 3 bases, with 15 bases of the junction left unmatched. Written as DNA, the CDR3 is TGTGCCAGCAGTTCCCGAGCCCAGACAGGGGGCGGGCGCTACGAGCAGTACTTC. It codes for CASSSRAQTGGGRYEQYF.

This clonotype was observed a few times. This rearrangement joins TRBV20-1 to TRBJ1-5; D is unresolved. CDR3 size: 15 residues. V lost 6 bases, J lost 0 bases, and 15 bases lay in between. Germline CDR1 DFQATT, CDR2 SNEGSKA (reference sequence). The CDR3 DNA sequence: TGCAGTGCGACGCCGTCGGGCTTTAGCAATCAGCCCCAGCATTTT. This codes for CSATPSGFSNQPQHF.

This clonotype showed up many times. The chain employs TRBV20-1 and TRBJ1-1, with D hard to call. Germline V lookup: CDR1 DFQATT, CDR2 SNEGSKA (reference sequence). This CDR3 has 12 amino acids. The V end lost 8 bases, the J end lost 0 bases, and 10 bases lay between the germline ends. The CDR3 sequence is CSPGRLNTEAFF. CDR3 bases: TGCAGTCCAGGACGTTTGAACACTGAAGCTTTCTTT.

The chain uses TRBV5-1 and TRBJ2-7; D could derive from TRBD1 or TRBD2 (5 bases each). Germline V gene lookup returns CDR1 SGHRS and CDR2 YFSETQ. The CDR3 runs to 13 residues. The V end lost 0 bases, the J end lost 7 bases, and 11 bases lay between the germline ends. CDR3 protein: CASSLGGVGEQYF. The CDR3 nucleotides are TGCGCCAGCAGCTTGGGAGGGGTCGGGGAGCAGTACTTC.

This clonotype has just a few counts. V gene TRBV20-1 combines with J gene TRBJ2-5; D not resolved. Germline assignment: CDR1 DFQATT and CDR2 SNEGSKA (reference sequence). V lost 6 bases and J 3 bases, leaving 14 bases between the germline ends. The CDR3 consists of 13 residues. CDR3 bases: TGCAGTGCCGGACGGAAATTAAAAGAGACCCAGTACTTC. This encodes CSAGRKLKETQYF.

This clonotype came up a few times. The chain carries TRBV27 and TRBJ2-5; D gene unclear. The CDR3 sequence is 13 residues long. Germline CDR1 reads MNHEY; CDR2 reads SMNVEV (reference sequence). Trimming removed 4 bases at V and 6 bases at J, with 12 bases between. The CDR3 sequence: CASSSTPPKTQYF. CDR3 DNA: TGTGCCAGCAGTTCCACCCCCCCCAAGACCCAGTACTTC.

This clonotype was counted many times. The CDR3 sequence: CATSRDGSLPPNEQFF. CDR3 coding DNA: TGTGCCACCAGCAGAGACGGCAGTCTCCCCCCCAATGAGCAGTTCTTC. V usage is TRBV15 and J usage is TRBJ2-1; D not certain. The CDR3 length is 16 residues. V gave up 0 bases and J gave up 6 bases, with 15 bases separating them. Germline-derived CDR1 and CDR2 are LNHNV and YYDKDF (reference sequence).

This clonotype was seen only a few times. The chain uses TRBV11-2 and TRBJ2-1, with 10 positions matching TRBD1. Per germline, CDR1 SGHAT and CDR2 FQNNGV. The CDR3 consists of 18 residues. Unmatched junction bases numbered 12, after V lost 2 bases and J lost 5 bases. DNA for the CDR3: TGTGCCAGCAGCTTATTTGGTGCCGGACAGGGGGTCAACAATGAGCAGTTCTTC. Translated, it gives CASSLFGAGQGVNNEQFF. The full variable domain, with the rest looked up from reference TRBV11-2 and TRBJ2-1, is EAGVAQSPRYKIIEKRQSVAFWCNPISGHATLYWYQQILGQGPKLLIQFQNNGVVDDSQLPKDRFSAERLKGVDSTLKIQPAKLEDSAVYLCASSLFGAGQGVNNEQFFGPGTRLTVL.

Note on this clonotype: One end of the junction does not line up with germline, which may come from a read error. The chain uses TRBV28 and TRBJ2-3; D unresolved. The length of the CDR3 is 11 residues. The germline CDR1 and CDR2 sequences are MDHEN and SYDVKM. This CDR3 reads CTSSPMDTQYF. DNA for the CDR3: TGTACCAGCAGTCCCATGGATACGCAGTATTTT.

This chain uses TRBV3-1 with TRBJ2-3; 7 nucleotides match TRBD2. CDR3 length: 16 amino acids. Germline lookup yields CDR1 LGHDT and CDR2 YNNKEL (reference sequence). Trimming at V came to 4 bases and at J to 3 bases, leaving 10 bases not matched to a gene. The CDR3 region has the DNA TGTGCCAGCAGCCCCTCCTATTCGGGGGGTACAGATACGCAGTATTTT. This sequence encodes CASSPSYSGGTDTQYF.